Following are 17 T cell receptor beta chains from one sample sequenced in a study of blood T cell repertoires in COVID-19. Using immunoSEQ multiplex PCR, the repertoire was profiled, and TCRdb retains in-frame clones only, with some absent. The table includes about 530,000 clones, roughly 89% detected once. Sample: peripheral blood. All receptors come from a woman in her fifties or sixties with COVID-19, enrolled during active disease.

In the case of this clone: In the same sample, other DNA sequences code for this CDR3. The rearrangement uses TRBV3-1 (or the pseudogene TRBV3-2) and TRBJ2-3, with TRBD2 matching over 7 bases. This CDR3 is 15 amino acids long. The V gene end was trimmed by 1 base and the J gene end by 1 base; junction bases not matched to a gene: 2. Germline lookup yields CDR1 LGHDT and CDR2 YNNKEL (reference sequence). The CDR3 DNA sequence: TGTGCCAGCAGCCAAGGCGGGGGAGGCACAGATACGCAGTATTTT. Amino acids: CASSQGGGGTDTQYF.

The V and J genes are TRBV19 and TRBJ2-1; D gene uncertain. The V and J ends lost 2 bases and 12 bases respectively, with 11 bases between them. Germline V lookup: CDR1 LNHDA, CDR2 SQIVND (reference sequence). The CDR3 is 12 amino acids. The CDR3 spells CASSIPGRRQFF. As DNA, the CDR3 is TGTGCCAGTAGTATACCCGGCCGGAGGCAGTTCTTC.

This clone was seen once. The chain is built from TRBV30 and TRBJ1-2; tentatively, D is TRBD1 (5 bases). The germline V and J ends were trimmed by 8 bases and 4 bases, with 17 bases remaining between them. The CDR3 extends over 13 amino acids. CDR1 is GTSNPN, CDR2 SVGIG, per germline (reference sequence). Here the CDR3 DNA reads TGTGCCGGAATCAGGGCAATAGGCTATGGCTACACCTTC. Translated: CAGIRAIGYGYTF.

The chain combines TRBV30 with TRBJ2-3; TRBD2 agrees at 10 bases. V gave up 2 bases and J gave up 6 bases; unmatched junction bases: 5. The CDR3 spans 14 residues. Germline V gene data show CDR1 as GTSNPN and CDR2 as SVGIG (reference sequence). Here the CDR3 reads CAWSIAGGMDTQYF. The CDR3 coding sequence is TGTGCCTGGAGTATAGCGGGGGGCATGGATACGCAGTATTTT.

This chain links TRBV4-1 with TRBJ1-1; D perhaps matches TRBD1 (6 bases). Between the trimmed V and J ends, which lost 2 bases and 8 bases, there was a span of 18 bases. This CDR3 is built from 15 residues. Per germline, CDR1 MGHRA and CDR2 YSYEKL. The CDR3 protein is CASSQSPQGEVEAFF. In nucleotides, the CDR3 is TGCGCCAGCAGCCAAAGTCCACAGGGAGAAGTAGAAGCTTTCTTT.

The J gene is TRBJ1-4, the V gene TRBV28, with 11 bases identical to TRBD1. CDR3 length: 14 residues. Germline loops: CDR1 MDHEN, CDR2 SYDVKM. The junction had 3 bases not matched to a gene; V was cut back by 4 bases and J by 8 bases. CDR3 sequence reads: CASSSGDRGEKLFF. The DNA of the CDR3 is TGTGCCAGCAGTTCCGGGGACAGGGGGGAAAAACTGTTTTTT.

This clone appeared a few times. This rearrangement joins TRBV2 to TRBJ1-2, with D maybe TRBD1 (6 bases). The germline V gene has CDR1 SNHLY and CDR2 FYNNEI. This CDR3 region has 14 residues. The ends were cut back, 3 bases at V and 5 bases at J, with 13 bases in the middle. CDR3 sequence reads: CASSDQGTPYGYTF. For the CDR3, the DNA is TGTGCCAGCAGTGATCAGGGGACCCCTTATGGCTACACCTTC.

V gene TRBV19 combines with J gene TRBJ1-5, with 8 bases identical to TRBD1. CDR1 and CDR2 from the germline V gene are LNHDA and SQIVND (reference sequence). CDR3 size: 16 residues. With 1 base clipped from V and 9 bases from J, the junction kept 11 bases outside the gene matches. The CDR3 spells CASSIGGAGGKRPQHF. The CDR3 bases are TGTGCCAGTAGTATAGGAGGGGCAGGGGGCAAGAGGCCCCAGCATTTT.

V and J are TRBV5-6 and TRBJ1-4; 7 positions match TRBD1. The CDR3 runs to 16 residues. V shed 1 base, J shed 5 bases, and the junction held 8 bases outside the gene matches. CDR1 SGHDT and CDR2 YYEEEE come from the germline V gene. The CDR3 sequence is CASSLTTGVVNEKLFF. For the CDR3, the DNA is TGTGCCAGCAGCTTGACTACAGGGGTGGTGAATGAAAAACTGTTTTTT.

The chain employs TRBV11-2 and TRBJ1-1; D perhaps matches TRBD1 (5 bases). This CDR3 has 13 residues. Trimming cost V 6 bases and J 1 base, with 9 bases left between them. Germline V gene lookup returns CDR1 SGHAT and CDR2 FQNNGV. CDR3 coding DNA: TGTGCCAGCAGACCTACAGGGAACACTGAAGCTTTCTTT. Translation: CASRPTGNTEAFF. Based on the CDR3 plus reference TRBV11-2 and TRBJ1-1, the full variable domain is EAGVAQSPRYKIIEKRQSVAFWCNPISGHATLYWYQQILGQGPKLLIQFQNNGVVDDSQLPKDRFSAERLKGVDSTLKIQPAKLEDSAVYLCASRPTGNTEAFFGQGTRLTVV.

The genes are TRBV19 and TRBJ2-6; tentatively, D is TRBD2 (5 bases). From germline, CDR1 is LNHDA and CDR2 SQIVND (reference sequence). Trimming cost V 1 base and J 4 bases, with 17 bases left between them. This CDR3 region has 18 residues. The CDR3 nucleotides are TGTGCCAGTAGTATAGGCCGCCCGGGAAAGACCGGGGCCAACGTCCTGACTTTC. Translating it yields CASSIGRPGKTGANVLTF.

The J gene is TRBJ1-2, the V gene TRBV5-8; no definite D call. The CDR3 sequence is 14 residues long. The germline V and J ends were trimmed by 4 bases and 4 bases, with 14 bases remaining between them. The germline V gene has CDR1 SGHTS and CDR2 YDEGEE. The CDR3 DNA is TGTGCCAGCAGCCCTTTTACGCCGGGCTATGGCTACACCTTC. Translated: CASSPFTPGYGYTF.

The chain combines TRBV18 with TRBJ2-2; D is perhaps TRBD1 (6 bases). V was pared by 5 bases and J by 0 bases, with 10 bases between. From germline, CDR1 is KGHSH and CDR2 LQKENI. The CDR3 extends over 15 amino acids. The CDR3 spells CASSIGTTNTGELFF. In nucleotides, the CDR3 is TGTGCCAGCTCAATCGGGACAACGAACACCGGGGAGCTGTTTTTT.

This chain uses TRBV5-5 with TRBJ1-5, with D perhaps matching TRBD1 (6 bases). The CDR3 is made up of 12 amino acids. V lost 3 bases and J lost 7, with 8 bases in between. The V gene's germline CDR1 is SGHKS and CDR2 YYEKEE (reference sequence). The CDR3: CASSSRGQPQHF. The CDR3 DNA follows: TGTGCCAGCAGCTCGAGGGGGCAGCCCCAGCATTTT.

The chain joins TRBV29-1 to TRBJ1-5, with TRBD1 matching 7 bases. This CDR3 is built from 13 residues. The ends lost 4 bases at V and 6 bases at J; junction bases unmatched: 6. Germline V gives CDR1 SQVTM, CDR2 ANQGSEA. As DNA, the CDR3 is TGCAGCGTTGGTACAGGGGCGGGTCAGCCCCAGCATTTT. It yields the protein CSVGTGAGQPQHF.

The rearrangement uses TRBV4-1 and TRBJ1-3, with D unresolved. Germline values: CDR1 MGHRA, CDR2 YSYEKL. This CDR3 is built from 17 residues. V lost 1 base to trimming and J lost 0 bases, with 13 bases between them. The CDR3 here is CASSQARSDYSGNTIYF. The CDR3 nucleotides read TGCGCCAGCAGCCAAGCGCGGAGCGATTACTCTGGAAACACCATATATTTT.

The J gene is TRBJ2-3, the V gene TRBV19, with 9 bases identical to TRBD2. Germline values: CDR1 LNHDA, CDR2 SQIVND (reference sequence). The CDR3 loop spans 15 amino acids. The J segment lost 5 bases and the V segment lost 6 bases, leaving 9 bases of the junction unmatched. CDR3 sequence reads: CASRPRGGGRDTQYF. CDR3 coding DNA: TGTGCCAGTAGGCCACGCGGGGGGGGTAGAGATACGCAGTATTTT.